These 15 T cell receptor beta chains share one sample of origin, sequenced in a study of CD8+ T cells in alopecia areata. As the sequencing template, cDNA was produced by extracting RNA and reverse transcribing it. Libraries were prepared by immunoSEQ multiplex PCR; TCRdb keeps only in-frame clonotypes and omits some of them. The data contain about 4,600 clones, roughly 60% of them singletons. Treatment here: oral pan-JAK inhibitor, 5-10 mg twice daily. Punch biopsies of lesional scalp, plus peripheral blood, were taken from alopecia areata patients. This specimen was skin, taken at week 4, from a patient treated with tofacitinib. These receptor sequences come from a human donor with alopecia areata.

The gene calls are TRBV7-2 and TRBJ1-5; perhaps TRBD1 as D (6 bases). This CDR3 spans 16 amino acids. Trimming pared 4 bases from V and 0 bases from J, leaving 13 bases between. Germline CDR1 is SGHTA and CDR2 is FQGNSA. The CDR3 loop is CASSSQGQLSNQPQHF. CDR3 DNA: TGTGCCAGCAGCTCCCAAGGACAGCTTAGCAATCAGCCCCAGCATTTT. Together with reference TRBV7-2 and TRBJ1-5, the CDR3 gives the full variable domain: GAGVSQSPSNKVTEKGKDVELRCDPISGHTALYWYRQSLGQGLEFLIYFQGNSAPDKSGLPSDRFSAERTGGSVSTLTIQRTQQEDSAVYLCASSSQGQLSNQPQHFGDGTRLSIL.

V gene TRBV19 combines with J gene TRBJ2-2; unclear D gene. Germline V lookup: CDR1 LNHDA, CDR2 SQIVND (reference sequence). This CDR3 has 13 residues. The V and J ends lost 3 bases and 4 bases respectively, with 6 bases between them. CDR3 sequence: CASSIPPTGELFF. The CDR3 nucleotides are TGTGCCAGTAGTATCCCACCCACCGGGGAGCTGTTTTTT.

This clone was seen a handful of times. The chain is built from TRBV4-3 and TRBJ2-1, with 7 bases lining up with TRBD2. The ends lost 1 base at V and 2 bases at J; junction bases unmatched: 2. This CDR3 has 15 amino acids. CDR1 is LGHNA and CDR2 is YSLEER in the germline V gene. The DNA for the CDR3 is TGCGCCAGCAGCCAAGGACTAGCCCCCTACAATGAGCAGTTCTTC. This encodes CASSQGLAPYNEQFF.

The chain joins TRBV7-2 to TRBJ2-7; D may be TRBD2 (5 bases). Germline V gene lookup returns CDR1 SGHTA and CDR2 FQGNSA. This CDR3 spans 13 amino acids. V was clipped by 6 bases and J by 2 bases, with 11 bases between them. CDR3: CASRVSGTYEQYF. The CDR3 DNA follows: TGTGCCAGCAGGGTGAGCGGAACCTACGAGCAGTACTTC.

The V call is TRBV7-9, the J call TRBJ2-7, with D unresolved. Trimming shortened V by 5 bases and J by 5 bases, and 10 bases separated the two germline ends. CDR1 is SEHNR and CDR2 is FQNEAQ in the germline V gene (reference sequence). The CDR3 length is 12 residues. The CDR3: CASSPRHHEQYF. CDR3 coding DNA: TGTGCCAGCAGCCCGAGACACCACGAGCAGTACTTC.

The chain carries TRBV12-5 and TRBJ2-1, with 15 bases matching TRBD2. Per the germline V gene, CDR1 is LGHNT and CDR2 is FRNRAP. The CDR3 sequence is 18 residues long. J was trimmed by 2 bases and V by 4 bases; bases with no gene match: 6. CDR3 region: CASGWRTSGRVPYNEQFF. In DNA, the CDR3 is TGTGCTAGTGGTTGGAGGACTAGCGGGAGGGTCCCCTACAATGAGCAGTTCTTC.

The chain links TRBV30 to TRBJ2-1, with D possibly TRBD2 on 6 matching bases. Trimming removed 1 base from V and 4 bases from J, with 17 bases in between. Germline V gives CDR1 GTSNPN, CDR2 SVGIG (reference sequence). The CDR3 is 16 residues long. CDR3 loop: CAWSGPGLVGYNEQFF. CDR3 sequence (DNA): TGTGCCTGGAGTGGGCCGGGACTTGTGGGTTACAATGAGCAGTTCTTC.

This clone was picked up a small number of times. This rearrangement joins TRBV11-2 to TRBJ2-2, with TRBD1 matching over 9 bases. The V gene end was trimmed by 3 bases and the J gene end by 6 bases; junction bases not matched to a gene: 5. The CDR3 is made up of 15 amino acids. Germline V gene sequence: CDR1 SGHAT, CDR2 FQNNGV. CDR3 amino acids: CASSFRRQGAGELFF. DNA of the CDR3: TGTGCCAGCAGCTTTCGAAGACAGGGGGCCGGGGAGCTGTTTTTT.

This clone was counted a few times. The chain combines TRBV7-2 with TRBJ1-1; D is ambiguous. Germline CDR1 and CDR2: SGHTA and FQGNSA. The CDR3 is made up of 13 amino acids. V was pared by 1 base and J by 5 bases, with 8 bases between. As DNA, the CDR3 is TGTGCCAGCAGCTTAGGGTATGGGACTGAAGCTTTCTTT. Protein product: CASSLGYGTEAFF. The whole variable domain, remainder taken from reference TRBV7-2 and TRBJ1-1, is GAGVSQSPSNKVTEKGKDVELRCDPISGHTALYWYRQSLGQGLEFLIYFQGNSAPDKSGLPSDRFSAERTGGSVSTLTIQRTQQEDSAVYLCASSLGYGTEAFFGQGTRLTVV.

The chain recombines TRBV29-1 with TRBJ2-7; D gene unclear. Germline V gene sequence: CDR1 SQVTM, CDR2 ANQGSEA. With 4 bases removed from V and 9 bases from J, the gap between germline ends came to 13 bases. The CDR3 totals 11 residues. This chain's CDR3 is CSVGLVSGQYF. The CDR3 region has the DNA TGCAGCGTTGGCCTGGTCTCCGGGCAGTACTTC.

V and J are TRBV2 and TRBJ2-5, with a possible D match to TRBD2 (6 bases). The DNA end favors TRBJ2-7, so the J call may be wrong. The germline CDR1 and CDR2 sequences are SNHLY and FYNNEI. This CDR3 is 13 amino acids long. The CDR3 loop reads CASQGGKGYEQYF. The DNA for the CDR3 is TGTGCCAGCCAAGGCGGGAAAGGCTACGAGCAGTACTTC.

CDR3 coding DNA: TGTGCCAGCAGCTATCCTCAGGGGCAGGGCAATCAGCCCCAGCATTTT. Translation gives CASSYPQGQGNQPQHF. This chain uses TRBV28 with TRBJ1-5, with D possibly TRBD1 on 6 matching bases. The germline gives CDR1 MDHEN, CDR2 SYDVKM. The CDR3 loop spans 16 amino acids. Trimming took off 6 bases at V and 2 bases at J, with 17 bases between the two ends.

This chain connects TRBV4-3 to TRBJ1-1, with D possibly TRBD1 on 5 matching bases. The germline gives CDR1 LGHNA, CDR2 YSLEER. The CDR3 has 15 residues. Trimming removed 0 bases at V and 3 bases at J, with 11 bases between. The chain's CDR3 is CASSQEGRGDTEAFF. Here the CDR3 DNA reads TGCGCCAGCAGCCAAGAGGGTCGGGGGGACACTGAAGCTTTCTTT.

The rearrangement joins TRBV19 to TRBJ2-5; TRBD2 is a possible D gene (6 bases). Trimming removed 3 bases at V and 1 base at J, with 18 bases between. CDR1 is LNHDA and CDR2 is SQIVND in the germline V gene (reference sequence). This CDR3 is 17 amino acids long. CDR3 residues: CASSIGAGRGLQETQYF. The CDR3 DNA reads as TGTGCCAGTAGTATTGGGGCCGGAAGGGGACTCCAAGAGACCCAGTACTTC. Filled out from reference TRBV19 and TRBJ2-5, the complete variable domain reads DGGITQSPKYLFRKEGQNVTLSCEQNLNHDAMYWYRQDPGQGLRLIYYSQIVNDFQKGDIAEGYSVSREKKESFPLTVTSAQKNPTAFYLCASSIGAGRGLQETQYFGPGTRLLVL.

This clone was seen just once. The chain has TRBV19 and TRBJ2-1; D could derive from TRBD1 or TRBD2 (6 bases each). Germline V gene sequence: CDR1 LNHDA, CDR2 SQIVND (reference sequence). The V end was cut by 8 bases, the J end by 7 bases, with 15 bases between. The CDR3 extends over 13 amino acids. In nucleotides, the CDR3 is TGTGCCAGTCTCAGACTAGACAGGAATGAGCAGTTCTTC. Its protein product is CASLRLDRNEQFF.